The clone carrying this T cell receptor (beta chain) was found a few times. The data stem from a study of patients and donors after allogeneic stem cell transplantation. One entry per CDR3 protein results from TCRdb running MiXCR on the RT-PCR reads. The table lists about 150,000 distinct CDR3 sequences, about 36% of them singletons. Specimen: blood, either unsorted or a sorted T cell fraction (not recorded which). This TCR derives from a human donor who was either an allogeneic HSCT recipient or a stem cell or donor lymphocyte infusion donor (not recorded which). It is not recorded whose cells these are; they may come from a transplant donor.

The CDR3 is CASSYTGRSDNYGYTF. The CDR3 DNA follows: TGTGCCAGCAGCTATACCGGGAGATCCGATAACTATGGCTACACCTTC. This chain connects TRBV5-6 to TRBJ1-2, with D hard to call. The CDR3 extends over 16 amino acids. Germline lookup yields CDR1 SGHDT and CDR2 YYEEEE. Trimming left V 3 bases short and J 1 base short, with 16 bases between.